This T cell receptor (beta chain) originates from a study of T cells in Graves' hyperthyroidism and ophthalmopathy. Study information: Peripheral blood samples were taken at initial diagnosis, prior to any treatment.

RNA transcripts were the template for amplifying TCR beta CDR3 regions. The HTBI primer set drove a first-round RT-PCR of the TCR CDR3. TCRdb redid the calling of the multiplex PCR reads with MiXCR, one entry per CDR3 protein. The data contain approximately 400,000 distinct CDR3 sequences, approximately 15% of them seen just once; the ten biggest clones take up approximately 10%. In germline, CDR1 is SNHLY, CDR2 FYNNEI. Unmatched junction bases numbered 13, after V lost 5 bases and J lost 6 bases. The CDR3 consists of 16 residues. Study-level points and caveats: Most clonotypes expanded in the thyroid (above 0.001) were also present in blood. Model predictions of ophthalmopathy came a median approximately 6 months before onset. Stable hyperthyroidism was separated from ophthalmopathy by a model based on 13 V-J features.

Concerning this clonotype itself: Its antigen is undetermined.

This receptor was taken from a woman in her sixties with Graves' hyperthyroidism. The sequenced sample was blood. This chain joins TRBV2 and TRBJ2-3; 8 nucleotides line up with TRBD2. Written as DNA, the CDR3 is TGTGCCAGCAGTCCCGGGGGGGTTTCCCGCGGGGATACGCAGTATTTT. Translating gives CASSPGGVSRGDTQYF.